The rows below give T cell receptor beta chains drawn from one sample of a study of T cell repertoires in cytomegalovirus infection. TCRdb passed the reads through MiXCR, listing each CDR3 protein once. The repertoire holds 900,000 to 950,000 distinct CDR3 sequences, with approximately 30% as singletons. Their recognized antigens are unknown. Source: cultured CD8+ T cells from PBMCs, taken from culture after CMV antigen stimulation. The origin of the receptors is a human donor in good health (CMV status not recorded). Some clones in this sample may be carry-over from other donors' samples. The CDR3 runs from the conserved cysteine through the conserved F or W. A D gene is named only where the DNA matches it firmly. Size values are once, few and many counts, or a class for expanded clones, and some rows have none.

TRBJ2-5	TRBV4-3	NA	few	TGCGCCAGCAGATACAGGGATAACTCGGAGACCCAGTACTTC	CASRYRDNSETQYF
TRBJ2-1	TRBV6-5	NA	many	TGTGCCAGCAGTATCAGGGAATCCTACAATGAGCAGTTCTTC	CASSIRESYNEQFF
TRBJ2-7	TRBV20-1	NA	NA	TGCAGTGCTTCGGACCCCTACGAGCAGTACTTC	CSASDPYEQYF
TRBJ1-2	TRBV19	NA	NA	TGTGCCAGTAGCCTCGGGCGTTACTATGGCTACACCTTC	CASSLGRYYGYTF
TRBJ1-1	TRBV7-6	NA	few	TGTGCCAGCAGCGCTTTAGGATCCAGGGGAGGCACTGAAGCTTTCTTT	CASSALGSRGGTEAFF
TRBJ1-5	TRBV7-3	NA	NA	TGTGCCAGCAGCTTAACGTTTACTCCAGGGGACTGCAATCAGCCCCAGCATTTT	CASSLTFTPGDCNQPQHF
TRBJ2-2	TRBV7-9	TRBD1	few	TGTGCCAGCAGCGATCGACAGGGTAGAGACGGCGGGCTGTTTTTT	CASSDRQGRDGGLFF
TRBJ2-3	TRBV10-3	TRBD2	many	TGTGCCACGTTAGCGGGGGAAACAGATACGCAGTATTTT	CATLAGETDTQYF
TRBJ1-5	TRBV11-1	TRBD1	NA	TGTGCCAGCAGTTCGGGACAGGCCAATCAGCCCCAGCATTTT	CASSSGQANQPQHF
TRBJ1-1	TRBV7-6	TRBD1	NA	TGTGCCAGCAGTATTAGACAGGGGGCCGAGGACACTGAAGCTTTCTTT	CASSIRQGAEDTEAFF
TRBJ2-1	TRBV24-1	NA	NA	TGTGCCACCAGTGAGGGGGACTCTTACAATGAGCAGTTCTTC	CATSEGDSYNEQFF
TRBJ2-5	TRBV3-1	NA	NA	TGTGCCAGCAGCCAAAGACCCCAAGAGACCCAGTACTTC	CASSQRPQETQYF
TRBJ1-1	TRBV6-6	NA	NA	TGTGCCAGCAGGTATGACACTGAAGCTTTCTTT	CASRYDTEAFF
TRBJ2-4	TRBV2	TRBD1	NA	TGTGCCATCTCACCGGACCGCCGACAGGGGCAGTACTTC	CAISPDRRQGQYF
TRBJ1-4	TRBV5-4	NA	once	TGTGCCAGCACCCCTCTTGGGGGGGCGGGTGAAAAACTGTTTTTT	CASTPLGGAGEKLFF
TRBJ1-2	TRBV4-1	NA	few	TGCGCCAGCAGCCAAGCGAGGACGGGTTATGGCTACACCTTC	CASSQARTGYGYTF
TRBJ2-1	TRBV4-3	NA	few	TGCGCCAGCAGCGGGGTATACAATGAGCAGTTCTTC	CASSGVYNEQFF
TRBJ1-2	TRBV13	NA	NA	TGTGCCAGCAGCTTAGAATTCAGGGGAAGAGATGGCTACACCTTC	CASSLEFRGRDGYTF
TRBJ2-4	TRBV28	NA	NA	TGTGCCAGCAGTTCGTTGACATCGGCCGCGGGTTTCATTCAGTACTTC	CASSSLTSAAGFIQYF
TRBJ1-1	TRBV20-1	NA	NA	TGCAGTGCTAGGGGAGTCGGACTCCCCAGGGGCACTGAAGCTTTCTTT	CSARGVGLPRGTEAFF
TRBJ2-1	TRBV4-3	NA	many	TGCGCCAGCAGCCCAGTGGGAAGCGGCGACGTCGAGCAGTTCTTC	CASSPVGSGDVEQFF
TRBJ2-7	TRBV18	TRBD1	many	TGTGCCAGCTCAGCCTATGGGACAGCGAACTACGAGCAGTACTTC	CASSAYGTANYEQYF
TRBJ2-1	TRBV7-8	NA	many	TGTGCCAGCAGCTTACAGGGCGTGTATTCGGACAATGAGCAGTTCTTC	CASSLQGVYSDNEQFF
TRBJ2-1	TRBV6-2/TRBV6-3	TRBD2	NA	TGTGCCAGCAGTTACTCGAAAGTGCTAGCGGGGAAGACATACAATGAGCAGTTCTTC	CASSYSKVLAGKTYNEQFF
TRBJ2-1	TRBV7-6	NA	NA	TGTGCCAGCAGCTTAGCAGGGGGTAATCGGGGGGCCATTGTCAATGAGCAGTTCTTC	CASSLAGGNRGAIVNEQFF
TRBJ1-1	TRBV4-2	NA	NA	TGTGCCAGCAGCCCAATTCCGACGGCGGATGAAGCTTTCTTT	CASSPIPTADEAFF
TRBJ1-2	TRBV10-2	NA	NA	TGCGCCAGCAGTGAGAGGAGCCAGCCTTACTTC	CASSERSQPYF
TRBJ2-1	TRBV12-3/TRBV12-4	TRBD2	NA	TGTGCCAGCAGCCCTCAAGGGACTAGATTATACAATGAGCAGTTCTTC	CASSPQGTRLYNEQFF
TRBJ1-2	TRBV7-6	NA	NA	TGTGCCAGCAGCTTAGGTACGGCTGCTAACTATGGCTACACCTTC	CASSLGTAANYGYTF
TRBJ1-1	TRBV7-3	NA	NA	TGTGCCAGCAGCTTACGGTCTAAGGGGCTAACTGAAGCTTTCTTT	CASSLRSKGLTEAFF
TRBJ2-5	TRBV4-1	NA	NA	TGTGCCAGCAGCCAAGGGATGGGGTTGGGACCCCAAGAGACCCAGTACTTC	CASSQGMGLGPQETQYF
TRBJ2-2	TRBV7-7	NA	many	TGTGCTAGCAGCCCCAGGGACGCCCGGGGCACCGGGGAGCTGTTTTTT	CASSPRDARGTGELFF
TRBJ1-5	TRBV7-2	TRBD1	many	TGTGCCAGCAGCTTCCATAGTCAGGGGACAGCGAATCAGCCCCAGCATTTT	CASSFHSQGTANQPQHF